The clone carrying this T cell receptor (beta chain) was detected only a few times. Its antigen remains unknown. CDR3 length: 12 residues. Germline CDR1 SQVTM, CDR2 ANQGSEA. Trimming took 4 bases from V and 8 from J, leaving 12 bases between them. The data belong to a study of CD8 T cells in ankylosing spondylitis. Construction of TCR beta libraries was performed using quantitative 5'-RACE with molecular barcodes. TCRdb reprocessed the 5' RACE reads with MiXCR, giving one entry per CDR3 protein. The sample includes over 700,000 distinct CDR3 sequences, around a fifth seen only once; the top ten take around a fifth. General study findings and limits: Seemingly characteristic of ankylosing spondylitis blood was a TCR beta motif consisting of about 8 highly homologous variants.

This TCR came from a male donor with ankylosing spondylitis. The sequenced material came from blood, either unsorted or a sorted T cell fraction (not recorded which). The V call is TRBV29-1, the J call TRBJ2-1, with a possible D match to TRBD2 (5 bases). CDR3: CSVVSGGHEQFF. The CDR3 DNA follows: TGCAGCGTTGTGAGCGGAGGTCATGAGCAGTTCTTC.